One sample yielded the 21 T cell receptor beta chains listed below, sequenced in a study of T cell repertoires in cytomegalovirus infection. Their antigens are not known. TCRdb fed the reads into MiXCR, producing one record per CDR3 protein. The sample records some 920,000 distinct CDR3 sequences, roughly 30% being singletons. The source material was cultured CD8+ T cells from PBMCs, sampled from culture after CMV antigen stimulation. These receptor sequences come from a human donor in good health (CMV status not recorded). Some clones in this sample may be carry-over from other donors' samples.

This clonotype was detected a few times. The rearrangement links TRBV7-2 to TRBJ2-1, with D possibly being TRBD2 (5 bases). CDR3 size: 17 residues. Germline V gene lookup returns CDR1 SGHTA and CDR2 FQGNSA. V shed 4 bases and J shed 0 bases, with 16 bases lying between them. CDR3 sequence (DNA): TGTGCCAGCAGCTCGTTCAGCGGAGGTTCCTCCTACAATGAGCAGTTCTTC. Translating it yields CASSSFSGGSSYNEQFF.

This rearrangement joins TRBV6-2 or TRBV6-3 to TRBJ2-7; the D gene is possibly TRBD2 (5 bases). This CDR3 is 13 amino acids long. The germline V and J ends were trimmed by 3 bases and 6 bases, with 12 bases remaining between them. Germline V gives CDR1 MNHEY, CDR2 SVGEGT. CDR3: CASSYNGVSEQYV. CDR3 DNA sequence: TGTGCCAGCAGTTATAACGGGGTGTCCGAGCAGTACGTC.

This chain joins TRBV12-3 or TRBV12-4 and TRBJ1-2; a possible D gene is TRBD1 (5 bases). This CDR3 is 17 amino acids long. Deletions cut 0 bases from V and 5 bases from J, with 19 bases between. CDR3 in amino acids: CASSLAGVWLGLYGYTF. In DNA, the CDR3 is TGTGCCAGCAGTTTAGCGGGTGTGTGGTTGGGACTGTATGGCTACACCTTC.

This clonotype was counted a few times. The CDR3 DNA is TGTGCCAGCAGTTACGCGGACGGTTCACCCCTCCACTTT. Its translation: CASSYADGSPLHF. This chain joins TRBV6-6 and TRBJ1-6; no firm D call. V was clipped by 2 bases and J by 9 bases, with 8 bases between them. The CDR3 spans 13 residues. The germline V gene has CDR1 MNHNY and CDR2 SVGAGI (reference sequence).

This clonotype was counted a single time. The CDR3 spells CSARGGLAGLETQYF. In DNA, the CDR3 is TGCAGTGCTAGAGGAGGACTAGCGGGGCTGGAGACCCAGTACTTC. The rearrangement links TRBV20-1 to TRBJ2-5, with TRBD2 identical over 12 bases. Germline trimming cut 1 base from V and 5 bases from J; bases unmatched to any gene: 5. Germline CDR1 is DFQATT and CDR2 is SNEGSKA (reference sequence). This CDR3 contains 15 residues.

In its sample, this clonotype was seen many times. The V and J genes are TRBV7-6 and TRBJ2-2; 8 nucleotides align to TRBD2. Germline assignment: CDR1 SGHVS and CDR2 FNYEAQ. The CDR3 contains 16 residues. J was trimmed by 2 bases and V by 4 bases; bases with no gene match: 6. In DNA, the CDR3 is TGTGCCAGCAGCTCCCGGGGGGGGCGAAACACCGGGGAGCTGTTTTTT. Translated: CASSSRGGRNTGELFF.

Ten or more counts support this clonotype. This sequence may be a read error, since a much larger clone differs from it by one base. The J gene is TRBJ1-1, the V gene TRBV7-9; 7 bases map to TRBD1. With 7 bases clipped from V and 5 bases from J, the junction kept 4 bases outside the gene matches. The CDR3 extends over 12 amino acids. From germline, CDR1 is SEHNR and CDR2 FQNEAQ (reference sequence). The CDR3 bases are TGTGCCAGCACCCCACAGGGGACTGAAGCTTTCTTT. Translating gives CASTPQGTEAFF.

This clonotype was seen at least ten times. The V gene is TRBV7-6, the J gene TRBJ2-1; D assignment may be TRBD1 or TRBD2 (5 bases each). The CDR3 length is 15 residues. Trimming removed 5 bases from V and 4 bases from J, with 15 bases in between. CDR1 and CDR2 from the germline V gene are SGHVS and FNYEAQ. CDR3 amino acids: CASSPGPVLYNEQFF. In DNA form, the CDR3 reads TGTGCCAGCAGCCCGGGGCCAGTCTTGTACAATGAGCAGTTCTTC.

This clonotype was observed a few times. The chain has TRBV4-3 and TRBJ1-2; D gene unclear. The V gene lost 0 bases and the J gene lost 4 bases, with 12 bases spanning the gap. Germline CDR1 and CDR2: LGHNA and YSLEER. This CDR3 has 15 amino acids. CDR3 sequence (DNA): TGCGCCAGCAGCCAAGATCGCGTAGTTTTCTATGGCTACACCTTC. As protein: CASSQDRVVFYGYTF.

This clonotype has more than one count but fewer than ten. The rearrangement uses TRBV19 and TRBJ2-1, with 8 bases aligning to TRBD1. Germline V gene sequence: CDR1 LNHDA, CDR2 SQIVND (reference sequence). V trimming: 7 bases; J trimming: 7 bases; junction bases outside the gene matches: 9. The CDR3 consists of 14 residues. CDR3 protein: CASTPGTGVNEQFF. CDR3 nucleotide sequence: TGTGCCAGTACCCCCGGGACAGGTGTTAATGAGCAGTTCTTC. The complete variable domain, with remaining parts taken from reference TRBV19 and TRBJ2-1, reads DGGITQSPKYLFRKEGQNVTLSCEQNLNHDAMYWYRQDPGQGLRLIYYSQIVNDFQKGDIAEGYSVSREKKESFPLTVTSAQKNPTAFYLCASTPGTGVNEQFFGPGTRLTVL.

This clonotype has at least ten counts. The chain carries TRBV6-6 and TRBJ2-2; 10 positions match TRBD1. Germline V gene sequence: CDR1 MNHNY, CDR2 SVGAGI (reference sequence). CDR3 length: 16 amino acids. V lost 8 bases and J lost 6; bases outside the gene matches: 12. CDR3 DNA: TGTGCCAGCCTTAACCGACAGGGGGCGCTTTCCGGGGAGCTGTTTTTT. It codes for CASLNRQGALSGELFF.

The chain uses TRBV9 and TRBJ2-3; TRBD2 might be the D (6 bases). Deletions cut 0 bases from V and 0 bases from J, with 17 bases between. This CDR3 has 18 residues. Germline CDR1 SGDLS, CDR2 YYNGEE. The CDR3 nucleotides read TGTGCCAGCAGCGTAGAGAGGGTTGGGCGGGGAAGCACAGATACGCAGTATTTT. Its translation: CASSVERVGRGSTDTQYF.

This clonotype was found a few times. The V gene is TRBV27, the J gene TRBJ2-7, with D possibly matching TRBD1 (5 bases). Germline values: CDR1 MNHEY, CDR2 SMNVEV (reference sequence). The CDR3 has 18 residues. V was trimmed by 2 bases and J by 4 bases, leaving 24 bases between them. The CDR3 DNA follows: TGTGCCAGCAGTTTAAGGTCTACGACAGCCTCGACGTGGTACGAGCAGTACGTC. Its translation: CASSLRSTTASTWYEQYV.

CDR3 loop: CASATLGLLTGELFF. The CDR3 DNA sequence: TGCGCCAGCGCTACCCTGGGACTTCTCACCGGGGAGCTGTTTTTT. The chain carries TRBV5-1 and TRBJ2-2; D is possibly TRBD2 (6 bases). Between the trimmed V and J ends, which lost 7 bases and 4 bases, there was a span of 17 bases. Looked up from germline, CDR1 is SGHRS and CDR2 is YFSETQ. The CDR3 runs to 15 residues.

This clonotype was seen repeatedly, ten times or more. V and J are TRBV6-6 and TRBJ2-7, with TRBD1 matching 8 bases. The trim removed 5 bases at V and 3 bases at J, leaving 3 bases unmatched. Per the germline V gene, CDR1 is MNHNY and CDR2 is SVGAGI (reference sequence). The CDR3 spans 13 residues. The CDR3 DNA follows: TGTGCCAGCAGTCCCGACAGGGGCTACGAGCAGTACTTC. It encodes CASSPDRGYEQYF.

There are a few counts of this clonotype. The chain combines TRBV4-1 with TRBJ2-3; D is uncertain. CDR1 is MGHRA and CDR2 is YSYEKL in the germline V gene. The V end was cut by 0 bases, the J end by 3 bases, with 19 bases between. The CDR3 is 18 residues long. The CDR3 spells CASSQDLWGLGTTDTQYF. DNA for the CDR3: TGCGCCAGCAGCCAAGATCTTTGGGGTTTAGGTACGACAGATACGCAGTATTTT.

This clonotype was detected ten times or more. The chain is built from TRBV2 and TRBJ2-3; D perhaps matches TRBD2 (5 bases). The germline CDR1 and CDR2 sequences are SNHLY and FYNNEI. V was clipped by 4 bases and J by 5 bases, with 7 bases between them. There are 12 residues in the CDR3. The CDR3 sequence is CASSVAKDTQYF. In nucleotides, the CDR3 is TGTGCCAGCAGTGTAGCGAAAGATACGCAGTATTTT.

This chain joins TRBV4-1 and TRBJ2-1; no firm D call. V lost 1 base and J 2 bases, leaving 9 bases between the germline ends. Germline CDR1 MGHRA, CDR2 YSYEKL. The CDR3 length is 15 residues. The CDR3 sequence: CASSQADEPYNEQFF. Here the CDR3 DNA reads TGCGCCAGCAGCCAAGCGGACGAGCCCTACAATGAGCAGTTCTTC.

The chain uses TRBV12-5 and TRBJ1-1; maybe TRBD1 (5 bases). Between the trimmed V and J ends, which lost 0 bases and 1 base, there was a span of 9 bases. The CDR3 runs to 15 residues. Germline lookup yields CDR1 LGHNT and CDR2 FRNRAP. The CDR3 nucleotides read TGTGCTAGTGGTTTGGTAACGGGGACGAACACTGAAGCTTTCTTT. Amino acid sequence: CASGLVTGTNTEAFF.

This clonotype was observed a handful of times. This chain links TRBV6-5 with TRBJ2-5; the match to TRBD2 covers 9 bases. V gave up 6 bases and J gave up 3 bases; unmatched junction bases: 5. CDR3 size: 14 residues. Germline loops: CDR1 MNHEY, CDR2 SVGAGI. The CDR3 DNA follows: TGTGCCAGCAGCAGGACTAGCGTCGAAGAGACCCAGTACTTC. Translating gives CASSRTSVEETQYF.

The sample holds a few counts of this clonotype. This chain uses TRBV2 with TRBJ2-5; the D gene is possibly TRBD2 (5 bases). Germline V gene sequence: CDR1 SNHLY, CDR2 FYNNEI. The CDR3 covers 16 residues. V gave up 11 bases and J gave up 5 bases, with 27 bases separating them. The CDR3 region has the DNA TGTGCCCGACACAATGCGTTCGGGAAGACCCGGGAGACCCAGTACTTC. It is translated as CARHNAFGKTRETQYF.